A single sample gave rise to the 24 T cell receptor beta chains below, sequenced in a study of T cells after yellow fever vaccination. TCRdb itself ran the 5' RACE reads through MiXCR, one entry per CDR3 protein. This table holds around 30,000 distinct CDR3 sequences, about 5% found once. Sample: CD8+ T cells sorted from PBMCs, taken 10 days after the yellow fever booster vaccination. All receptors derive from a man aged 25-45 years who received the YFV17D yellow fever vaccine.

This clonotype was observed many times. CDR3 DNA: TGCGCAGGATCTGGCCAGGGACTAGCGGGAGGGCCAGGAGATACGCAGTATTTT. Translating gives CAGSGQGLAGGPGDTQYF. The chain employs TRBV29-1 and TRBJ2-3, with 16 bases aligning to TRBD2. This CDR3 has 18 residues. Germline V gene sequence: CDR1 SQVTM, CDR2 ANQGSEA.

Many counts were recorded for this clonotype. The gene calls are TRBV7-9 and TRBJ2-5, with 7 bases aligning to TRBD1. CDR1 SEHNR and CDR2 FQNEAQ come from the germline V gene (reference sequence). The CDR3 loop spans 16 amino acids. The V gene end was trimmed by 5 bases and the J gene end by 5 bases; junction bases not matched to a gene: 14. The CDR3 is CASSDITGPTGETQYF. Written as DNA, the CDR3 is TGTGCCAGCAGCGACATTACAGGCCCGACAGGGGAGACCCAGTACTTC.

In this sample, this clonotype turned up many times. The CDR3 nucleotides are TGCAGCGTTGAATCGAGTCTGTACTACAATGAGCAGTTCTTC. It yields the protein CSVESSLYYNEQFF. The J gene is TRBJ2-1, the V gene TRBV29-1; D is unclear. CDR1 and CDR2 (germline): SQVTM, ANQGSEA. CDR3 length equals 14 residues. V lost 2 bases and J 3 bases, leaving 11 bases between the germline ends.

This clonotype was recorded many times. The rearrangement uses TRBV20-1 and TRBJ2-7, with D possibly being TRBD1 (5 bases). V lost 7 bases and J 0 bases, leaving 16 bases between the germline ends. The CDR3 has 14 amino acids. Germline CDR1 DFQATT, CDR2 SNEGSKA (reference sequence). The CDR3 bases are TGCAGTGGCCTAGACAGTCCCCACTCCTACGAGCAGTACTTC. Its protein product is CSGLDSPHSYEQYF.

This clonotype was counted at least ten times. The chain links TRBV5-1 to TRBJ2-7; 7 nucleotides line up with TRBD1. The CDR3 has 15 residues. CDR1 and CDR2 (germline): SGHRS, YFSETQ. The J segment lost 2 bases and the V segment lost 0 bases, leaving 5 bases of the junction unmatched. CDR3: CASSLAWDRTYEQYF. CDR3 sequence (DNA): TGCGCCAGCAGCTTGGCCTGGGACAGAACCTACGAGCAGTACTTC.

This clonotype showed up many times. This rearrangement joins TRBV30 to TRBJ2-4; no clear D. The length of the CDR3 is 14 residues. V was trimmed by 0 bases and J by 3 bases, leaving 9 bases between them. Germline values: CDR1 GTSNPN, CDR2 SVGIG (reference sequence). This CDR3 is CAWSVLGDKNIQYF. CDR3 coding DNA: TGTGCCTGGAGTGTACTCGGAGACAAAAACATTCAGTACTTC.

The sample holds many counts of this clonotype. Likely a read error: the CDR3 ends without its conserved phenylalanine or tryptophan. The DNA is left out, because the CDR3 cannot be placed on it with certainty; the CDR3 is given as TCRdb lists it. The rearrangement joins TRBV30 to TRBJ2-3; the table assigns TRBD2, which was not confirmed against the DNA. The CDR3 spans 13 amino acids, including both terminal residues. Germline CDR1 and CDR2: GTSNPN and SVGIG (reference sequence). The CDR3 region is CAWSVGLAGGSIL.

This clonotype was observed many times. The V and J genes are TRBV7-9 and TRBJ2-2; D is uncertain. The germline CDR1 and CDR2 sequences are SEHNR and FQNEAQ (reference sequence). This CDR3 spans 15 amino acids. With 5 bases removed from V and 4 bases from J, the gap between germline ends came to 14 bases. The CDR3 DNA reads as TGTGCCAGCAGCCCCCCGACCACCAGCACCGGGGAGCTGTTTTTT. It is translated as CASSPPTTSTGELFF.

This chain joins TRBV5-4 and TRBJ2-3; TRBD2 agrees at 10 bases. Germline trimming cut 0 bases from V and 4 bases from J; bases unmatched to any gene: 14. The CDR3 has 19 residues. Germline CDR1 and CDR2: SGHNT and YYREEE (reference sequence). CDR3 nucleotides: TGTGCCAGCAGCTTGGGTCTAGCGGGAGTTCGGTCTGGGGCAGATACGCAGTATTTT. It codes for CASSLGLAGVRSGADTQYF. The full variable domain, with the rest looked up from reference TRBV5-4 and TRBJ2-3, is ETGVTQSPTHLIKTRGQQVTLRCSSQSGHNTVSWYQQALGQGPQFIFQYYREEENGRGNFPPRFSGLQFPNYSSELNVNALELDDSALYLCASSLGLAGVRSGADTQYFGPGTRLTVL.

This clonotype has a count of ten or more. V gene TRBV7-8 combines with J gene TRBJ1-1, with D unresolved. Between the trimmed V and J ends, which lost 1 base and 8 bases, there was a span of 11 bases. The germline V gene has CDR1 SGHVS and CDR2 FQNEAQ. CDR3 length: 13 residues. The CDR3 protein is CASSLGQKIEAFF. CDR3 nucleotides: TGTGCCAGCAGCTTAGGGCAGAAGATAGAAGCTTTCTTT.

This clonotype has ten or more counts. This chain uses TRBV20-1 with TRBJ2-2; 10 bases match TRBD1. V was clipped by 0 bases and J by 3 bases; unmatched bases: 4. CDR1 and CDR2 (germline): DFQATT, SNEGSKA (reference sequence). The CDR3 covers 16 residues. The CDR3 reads CSARDPGTGDTGELFF. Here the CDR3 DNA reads TGCAGTGCTAGAGATCCAGGGACAGGGGACACCGGGGAGCTGTTTTTT.

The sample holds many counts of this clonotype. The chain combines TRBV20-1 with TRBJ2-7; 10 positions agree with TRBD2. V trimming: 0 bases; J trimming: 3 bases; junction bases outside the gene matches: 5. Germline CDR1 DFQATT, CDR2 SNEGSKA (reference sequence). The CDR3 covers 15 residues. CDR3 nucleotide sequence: TGCAGTGCTAGAGATCAAACTAGCGGGAACTACGAGCAGTACTTC. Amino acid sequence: CSARDQTSGNYEQYF.

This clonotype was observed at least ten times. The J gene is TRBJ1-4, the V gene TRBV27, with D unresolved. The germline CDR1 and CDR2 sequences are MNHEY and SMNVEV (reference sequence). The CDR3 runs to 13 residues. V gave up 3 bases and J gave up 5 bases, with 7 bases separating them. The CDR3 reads CASSFLGNEKLFF. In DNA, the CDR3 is TGTGCCAGCAGTTTTCTCGGGAATGAAAAACTGTTTTTT.

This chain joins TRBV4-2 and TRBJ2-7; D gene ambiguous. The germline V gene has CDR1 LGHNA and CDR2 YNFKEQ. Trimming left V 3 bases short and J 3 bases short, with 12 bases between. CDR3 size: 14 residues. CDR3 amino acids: CASSHPPICYEQYF. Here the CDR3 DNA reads TGTGCCAGCAGCCACCCGCCGATCTGCTACGAGCAGTACTTC.

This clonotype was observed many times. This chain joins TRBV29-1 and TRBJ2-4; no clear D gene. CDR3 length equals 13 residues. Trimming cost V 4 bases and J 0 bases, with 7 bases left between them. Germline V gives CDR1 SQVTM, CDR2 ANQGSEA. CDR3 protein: CSVVTLAKNIQYF. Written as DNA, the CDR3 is TGCAGCGTTGTCACCCTAGCCAAAAACATTCAGTACTTC.

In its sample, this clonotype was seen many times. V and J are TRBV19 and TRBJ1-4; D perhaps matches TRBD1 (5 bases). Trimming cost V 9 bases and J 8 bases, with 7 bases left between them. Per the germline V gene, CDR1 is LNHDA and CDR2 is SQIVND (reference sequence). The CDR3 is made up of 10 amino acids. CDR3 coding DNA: TGTGCCAGCCGGGGGGAAAAACTGTTTTTT. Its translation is CASRGEKLFF.

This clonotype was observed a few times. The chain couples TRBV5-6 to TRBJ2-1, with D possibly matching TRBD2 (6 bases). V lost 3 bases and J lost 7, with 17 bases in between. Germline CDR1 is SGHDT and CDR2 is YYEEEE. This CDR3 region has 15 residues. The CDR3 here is CASSSSGTPWNEQFF. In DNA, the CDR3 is TGTGCCAGCAGCTCTTCCGGGACTCCCTGGAATGAGCAGTTCTTC.

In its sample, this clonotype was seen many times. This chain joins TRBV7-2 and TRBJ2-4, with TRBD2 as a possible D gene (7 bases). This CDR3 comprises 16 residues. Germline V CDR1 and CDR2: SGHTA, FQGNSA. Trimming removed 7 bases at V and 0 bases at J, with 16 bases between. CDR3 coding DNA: TGTGCCAGCACCGGTGGGGGGGCTTTAGCCAAAAACATTCAGTACTTC. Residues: CASTGGGALAKNIQYF.

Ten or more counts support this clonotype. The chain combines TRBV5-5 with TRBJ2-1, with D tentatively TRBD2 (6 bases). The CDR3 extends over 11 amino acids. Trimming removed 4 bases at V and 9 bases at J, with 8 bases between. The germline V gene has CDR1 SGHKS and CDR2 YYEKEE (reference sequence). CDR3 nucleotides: TGTGCCAGCAGCGGGCGGGGTGAGCAGTTCTTC. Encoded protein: CASSGRGEQFF. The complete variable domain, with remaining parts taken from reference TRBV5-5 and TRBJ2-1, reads DAGVTQSPTHLIKTRGQQVTLRCSPISGHKSVSWYQQVLGQGPQFIFQYYEKEERGRGNFPDRFSARQFPNYSSELNVNALLLGDSALYLCASSGRGEQFFGPGTRLTVL.

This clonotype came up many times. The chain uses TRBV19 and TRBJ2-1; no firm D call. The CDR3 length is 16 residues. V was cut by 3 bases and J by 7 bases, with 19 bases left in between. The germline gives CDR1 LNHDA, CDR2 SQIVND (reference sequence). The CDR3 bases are TGTGCCAGTAGTATGTCACGGGCTGTGCTTCGTAATGAGCAGTTCTTC. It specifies CASSMSRAVLRNEQFF.

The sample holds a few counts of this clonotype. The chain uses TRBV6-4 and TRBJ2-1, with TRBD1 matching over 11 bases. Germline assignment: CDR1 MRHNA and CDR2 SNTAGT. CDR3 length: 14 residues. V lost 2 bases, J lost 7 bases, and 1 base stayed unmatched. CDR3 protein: CASSDGTGGNEQFF. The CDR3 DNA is TGTGCCAGCAGTGACGGGACAGGGGGGAATGAGCAGTTCTTC.

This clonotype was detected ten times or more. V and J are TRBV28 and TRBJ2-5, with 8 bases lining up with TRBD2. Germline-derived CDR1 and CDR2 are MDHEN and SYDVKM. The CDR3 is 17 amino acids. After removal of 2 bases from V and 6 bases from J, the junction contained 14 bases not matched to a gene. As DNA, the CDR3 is TGTGCCAGCAGTTTAGTTCGGGAGGGCCTTTATGGAAAGACCCAGTACTTC. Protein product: CASSLVREGLYGKTQYF. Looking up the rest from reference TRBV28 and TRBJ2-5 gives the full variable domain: DVKVTQSSRYLVKRTGEKVFLECVQDMDHENMFWYRQDPGLGLRLIYFSYDVKMKEKGDIPEGYSVSREKKERFSLILESASTNQTSMYLCASSLVREGLYGKTQYFGPGTRLLVL.

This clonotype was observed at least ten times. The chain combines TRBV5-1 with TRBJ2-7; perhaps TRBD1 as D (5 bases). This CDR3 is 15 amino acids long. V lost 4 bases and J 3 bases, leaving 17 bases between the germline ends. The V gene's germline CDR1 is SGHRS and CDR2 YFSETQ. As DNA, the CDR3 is TGCGCCAGCAGCCCGGAGACAGATTTGATCTACGAGCAGTACTTC. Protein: CASSPETDLIYEQYF.

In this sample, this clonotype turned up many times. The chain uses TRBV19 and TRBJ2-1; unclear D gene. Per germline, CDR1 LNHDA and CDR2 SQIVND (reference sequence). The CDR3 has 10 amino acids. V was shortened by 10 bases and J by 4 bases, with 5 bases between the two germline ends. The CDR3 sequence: CATKYNEQFF. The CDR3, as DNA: TGTGCCACCAAGTACAATGAGCAGTTCTTC.